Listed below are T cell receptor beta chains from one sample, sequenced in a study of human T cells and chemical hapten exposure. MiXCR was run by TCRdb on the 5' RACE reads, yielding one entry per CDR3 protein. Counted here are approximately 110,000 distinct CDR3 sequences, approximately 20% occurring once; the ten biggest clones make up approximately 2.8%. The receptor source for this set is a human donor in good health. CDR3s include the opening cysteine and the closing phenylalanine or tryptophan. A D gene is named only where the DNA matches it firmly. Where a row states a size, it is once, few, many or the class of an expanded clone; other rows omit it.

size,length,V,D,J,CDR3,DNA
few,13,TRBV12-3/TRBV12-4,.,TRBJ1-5,CASSLGVSQPQHF,TGTGCCAGCAGTCTAGGGGTGAGTCAGCCCCAGCATTTT
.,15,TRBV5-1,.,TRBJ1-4,CASSLAGTTNEKLFF,TGCGCCAGCAGCTTGGCAGGTACAACTAATGAAAAACTGTTTTTT
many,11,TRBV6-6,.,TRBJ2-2,CASSNTGELFF,TGTGCCAGCAGCAATACCGGGGAGCTGTTTTTT
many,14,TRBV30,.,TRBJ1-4,CAWSGYQTNEKLFF,TGTGCCTGGAGTGGCTACCAAACTAATGAAAAACTGTTTTTT
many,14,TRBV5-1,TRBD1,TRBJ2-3,CASYRTGYTDTQYF,TGCGCCAGTTATAGGACAGGGTACACAGATACGCAGTATTTT
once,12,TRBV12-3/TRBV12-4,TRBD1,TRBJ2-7,CASSYTGGEQYF,TGTGCCAGCAGTTACACAGGGGGCGAGCAGTACTTC
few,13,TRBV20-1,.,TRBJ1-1,CSARPGSNTEAFF,TGCAGTGCCAGACCAGGGTCGAACACTGAAGCTTTCTTT
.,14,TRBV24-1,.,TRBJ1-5,CATSEGRPNQPQHF,TGTGCCACCAGTGAGGGACGGCCCAATCAGCCCCAGCATTTT
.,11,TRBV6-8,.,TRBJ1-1,CASRADTEAFF,TGTGCCAGCAGAGCGGACACTGAAGCTTTCTTT
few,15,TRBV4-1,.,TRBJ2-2,CASSQGSFRTGELFF,TGCGCCAGCAGCCAAGGGTCTTTCAGGACTGGGGAGCTGTTTTTT
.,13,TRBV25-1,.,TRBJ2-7,CASSPLGRREQYF,TGTGCCAGCAGTCCCCTAGGGAGGCGCGAGCAGTACTTC
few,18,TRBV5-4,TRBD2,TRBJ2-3,CASRGGLAGASSTDTQYF,TGTGCCAGCAGAGGGGGACTAGCGGGAGCATCTAGCACAGATACGCAGTATTTT
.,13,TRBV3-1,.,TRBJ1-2,CASSQDQWDGYTF,TGTGCCAGCAGCCAAGATCAGTGGGATGGCTACACCTTC
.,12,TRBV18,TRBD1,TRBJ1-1,CASSQDRVEAFF,TGTGCCAGCTCACAGGACAGGGTTGAAGCTTTCTTT
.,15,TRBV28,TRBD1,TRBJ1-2,CASSQLGTGANGYTF,TGTGCCAGCAGCCAATTGGGGACAGGGGCGAATGGCTACACCTTC
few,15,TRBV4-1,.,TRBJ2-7,CASSQDRGRAGSQYF,TGCGCCAGCAGCCAAGATCGAGGGCGGGCCGGGTCTCAGTACTTC
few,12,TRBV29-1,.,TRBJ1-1,CSGLRDNTEAFF,TGCAGTGGCCTCAGGGACAACACTGAAGCTTTCTTT
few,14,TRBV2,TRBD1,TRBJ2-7,CASSEALPGGEQYF,TGTGCCAGCAGTGAAGCGCTTCCAGGGGGCGAGCAGTACTTC
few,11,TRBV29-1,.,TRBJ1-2,CSGEGNYGYTF,TGCAGCGGGGAGGGGAACTATGGCTACACCTTC
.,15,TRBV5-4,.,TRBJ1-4,CASSSGTSLHEKLFF,TGTGCCAGCAGCTCCGGGACGTCTCTTCACGAAAAACTGTTTTTT
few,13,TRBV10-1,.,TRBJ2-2,CASSERNTGELFF,TGCGCCAGCAGTGAAAGGAACACCGGGGAGCTGTTTTTT
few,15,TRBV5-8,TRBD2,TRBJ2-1,CASSYGGSSYNEQFF,TGTGCCAGCAGCTACGGGGGGAGCTCCTACAATGAGCAGTTCTTC
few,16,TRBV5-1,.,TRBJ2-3,CASSLDGGRREDTQYF,TGCGCCAGCAGCTTGGATGGCGGGCGGAGGGAAGATACGCAGTATTTT
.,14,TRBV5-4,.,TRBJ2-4,CASSLEGLKNIQYF,TGTGCCAGCAGCTTGGAGGGTTTGAAAAACATTCAGTACTTC
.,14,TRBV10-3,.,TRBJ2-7,CAISEGGSYYEQYF,TGTGCCATCAGTGAGGGGGGGTCCTACTACGAGCAGTACTTC
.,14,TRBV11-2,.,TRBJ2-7,CASSLGDMGYEQYF,TGTGCCAGCAGCTTGGGCGATATGGGCTACGAGCAGTACTTC
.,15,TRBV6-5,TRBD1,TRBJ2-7,CASSPLDRGTYEQYF,TGTGCCAGCAGCCCACTCGACAGGGGAACCTACGAGCAGTACTTC
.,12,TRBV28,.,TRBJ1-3,CASSLKGNTIYF,TGTGCCAGCAGTTTAAAGGGAAACACCATATATTTT
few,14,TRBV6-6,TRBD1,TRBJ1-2,CASSYPGGEYGYTF,TGTGCCAGCAGTTACCCAGGGGGAGAGTATGGCTACACCTTC
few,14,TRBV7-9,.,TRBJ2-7,CASSPPDRSYEQYF,TGTGCCAGCAGCCCCCCCGACAGGAGTTACGAGCAGTACTTC
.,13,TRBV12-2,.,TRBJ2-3,CARVAGRADTQYF,TGTGCAAGGGTCGCCGGGAGGGCCGATACGCAGTATTTT
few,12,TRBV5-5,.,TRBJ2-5,CASSSISGTQYF,TGTGCCAGCAGCTCGATCAGCGGGACCCAGTACTTC
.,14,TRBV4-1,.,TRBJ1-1,CASRGASKNTEAFF,TGCGCCAGCAGGGGCGCCTCCAAAAACACTGAAGCTTTCTTT
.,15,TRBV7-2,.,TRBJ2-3,CASSLGSSYPDTQYF,TGTGCCAGCAGCTTAGGATCTAGCTACCCGGATACGCAGTATTTT
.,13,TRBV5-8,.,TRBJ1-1,CASTQGLNTEAFF,TGTGCCAGCACCCAAGGGCTGAACACTGAAGCTTTCTTT
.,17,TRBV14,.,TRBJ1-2,CASSQMRSRPSNYGYTF,TGTGCCAGCAGCCAAATGAGGAGTCGGCCCTCGAACTATGGCTACACCTTC
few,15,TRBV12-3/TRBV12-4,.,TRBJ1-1,CASSLRDIKNTEAFF,TGTGCCAGCAGTTTAAGAGACATCAAGAACACTGAAGCTTTCTTT
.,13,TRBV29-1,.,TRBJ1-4,CSVKGRLNEKLFF,TGCAGCGTTAAGGGACGGCTGAATGAAAAACTGTTTTTT
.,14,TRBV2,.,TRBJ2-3,CASSAAARPLGQYF,TGTGCCAGCAGTGCGGCCGCGAGGCCCCTCGGGCAGTATTTT
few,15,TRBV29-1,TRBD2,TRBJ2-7,CSVSGLQREYSEQYF,TGCAGCGTCTCCGGGTTGCAGCGGGAGTACAGCGAGCAGTACTTC
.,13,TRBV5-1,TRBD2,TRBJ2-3,CASGLAGRDTQYF,TGCGCCTCAGGGCTAGCGGGGAGAGATACGCAGTATTTT
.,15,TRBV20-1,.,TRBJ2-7,CSAREAAPRSYEQYF,TGCAGTGCTAGAGAAGCGGCACCCCGCTCCTACGAGCAGTACTTC
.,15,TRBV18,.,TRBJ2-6,CASSKPRSGANVLTF,TGTGCCAGCTCAAAGCCGCGCTCCGGGGCCAACGTCCTGACTTTC
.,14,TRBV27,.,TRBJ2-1,CASREGVSYNEQFF,TGTGCCAGCAGGGAGGGGGTCTCCTACAATGAGCAGTTCTTC
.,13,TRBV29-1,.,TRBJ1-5,CSVESGGNQPQHF,TGCAGCGTTGAATCTGGTGGAAATCAGCCCCAGCATTTT
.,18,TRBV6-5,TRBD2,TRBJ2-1,CASSSHGTSGRASNEQFF,TGTGCCAGCAGTTCCCACGGGACTAGCGGGAGGGCCAGCAATGAGCAGTTCTTC
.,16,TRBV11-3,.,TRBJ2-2,CASSPGGWEDTGELFF,TGTGCCAGCAGCCCTGGGGGCTGGGAGGACACCGGGGAGCTGTTTTTT
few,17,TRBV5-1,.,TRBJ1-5,CASSLEPTGIPGQPQHF,TGCGCCAGCAGCTTAGAACCCACAGGGATCCCCGGTCAGCCCCAGCATTTT